This TCR beta chain was sequenced during a study of T-cell memory formation after mild COVID-19. The germline CDR1 and CDR2 sequences are SQVTM and ANQGSEA. The V and J ends lost 5 bases and 3 bases, in that order; junction bases with no gene match: 12. This CDR3 contains 16 residues. TCRdb analysed the 5' RACE reads with MiXCR anew, one entry per CDR3 protein. The table shows about 90,000 distinct CDR3 sequences, with about 13% occurring only once. This clonotype appeared a few times. The receptor's source is an adult woman who had mild COVID-19 (a few samples of this study predate the infection). Cell type and time point are not known. The chain is built from TRBV29-1 and TRBJ2-3, with 9 positions matching TRBD2. Sequenced sample: PBMCs or a T cell subset sorted from them (not recorded which). The CDR3 loop is CSVSSPPSGNTDTQYF. CDR3 DNA sequence: TGCAGCGTTTCCTCTCCGCCTAGCGGGAATACAGATACGCAGTATTTT.